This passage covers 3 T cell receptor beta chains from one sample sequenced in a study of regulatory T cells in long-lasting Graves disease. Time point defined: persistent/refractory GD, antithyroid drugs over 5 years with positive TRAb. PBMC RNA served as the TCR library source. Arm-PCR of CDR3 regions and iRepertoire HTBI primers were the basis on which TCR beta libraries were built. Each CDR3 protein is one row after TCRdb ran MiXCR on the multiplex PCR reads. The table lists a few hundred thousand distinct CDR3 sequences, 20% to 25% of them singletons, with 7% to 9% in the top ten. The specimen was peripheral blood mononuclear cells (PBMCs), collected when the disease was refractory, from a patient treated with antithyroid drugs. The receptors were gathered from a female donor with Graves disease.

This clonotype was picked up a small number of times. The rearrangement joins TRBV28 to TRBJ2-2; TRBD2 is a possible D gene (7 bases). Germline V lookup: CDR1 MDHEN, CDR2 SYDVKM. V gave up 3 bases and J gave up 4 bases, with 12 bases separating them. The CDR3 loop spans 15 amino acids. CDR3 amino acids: CASSFPGGGTGELFF. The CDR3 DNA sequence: TGTGCCAGCAGTTTTCCGGGGGGCGGCACCGGGGAGCTGTTTTTT.

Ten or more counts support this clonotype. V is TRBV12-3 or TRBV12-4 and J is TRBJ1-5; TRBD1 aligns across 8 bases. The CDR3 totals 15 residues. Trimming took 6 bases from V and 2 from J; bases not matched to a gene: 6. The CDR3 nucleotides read TGTGCCAGCAGCGGGACAGGTAAAGGCAATCAGCCCCAGCATTTT. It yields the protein CASSGTGKGNQPQHF.

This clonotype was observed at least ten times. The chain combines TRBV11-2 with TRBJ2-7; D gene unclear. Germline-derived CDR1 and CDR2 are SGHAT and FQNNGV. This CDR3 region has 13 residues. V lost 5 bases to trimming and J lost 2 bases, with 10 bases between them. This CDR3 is CASSHNLAYEQYF. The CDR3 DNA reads TGTGCCAGCAGCCACAATTTGGCCTACGAGCAGTACTTC.